Listed below are T cell receptor beta chains from one sample, sequenced in a study of beta chain features in type 1 diabetes. Data came from immunoSEQ multiplex PCR; TCRdb stores just in-frame clones and leaves some out. The repertoire holds some 200,000 clones, with about a tenth as singletons. The sample was central memory CD4+ T cells from blood. The receptors were sampled from a man aged 18 to 29 in good health. CDR3s include the opening cysteine and the closing phenylalanine or tryptophan. The D gene is left open where the match is weak. Expanded clones are given a class, and other clones once, few, many or no size at all.

size	D	V	J	DNA	CDR3
few	TRBD2	TRBV28	TRBJ2-3	TGTGCCAGCAGTTTAGCGGGAGGGGGGACAGATACGCAGTATTTT	CASSLAGGGTDTQYF
many	-	TRBV5-4	TRBJ2-1	TGTGCCAGCGGGCCTCAAAATGACAATGAGCAGTTCTTC	CASGPQNDNEQFF
few	TRBD2	TRBV19	TRBJ2-1	TGTGCCAGTACGAGCGGGAGGGGTGGCAATGAGCAGTTCTTC	CASTSGRGGNEQFF
many	TRBD2	TRBV29-1	TRBJ2-1	TGCAGCATCCCCCGGACTAGCGGGAGGGTCTCCTACAATGAGCAGTTCTTC	CSIPRTSGRVSYNEQFF
many	TRBD2	TRBV7-2	TRBJ2-1	TGTGCCAGCACTAGCGGGAGAAGTCCCAATCAGCAGTTCTTC	CASTSGRSPNQQFF
many	-	TRBV9	TRBJ2-2	TGTGCCAGCAGCGTAGTTGGAACGGGCACCGGGGAGCTGTTTTTT	CASSVVGTGTGELFF
-	-	TRBV25-1	TRBJ2-7	TGTGCCAGCAGTGAGGATGGTCAGCGGAGATACTCCTACGAGCAGTACTTC	CASSEDGQRRYSYEQYF
once	TRBD2	TRBV11-2	TRBJ2-1	TGTGCCAGCAGCTTAGGGACTAGCGGGAGTATCAACAATGAGCAGTTCTTC	CASSLGTSGSINNEQFF
few	-	TRBV29-1	TRBJ2-1	TGCAGCGTTGAGGGACCAAATAGGTGGAGCTTGAGCTCCTACAATGAGCAGTTCTTC	CSVEGPNRWSLSSYNEQFF
-	-	TRBV7-2	TRBJ2-1	TGTGCCAGCAGCAAAATTGGGGGCTCCTACAATGAGCAGTTCTTC	CASSKIGGSYNEQFF
-	-	TRBV16	TRBJ2-7	TGTGCCAGCAGCCAATTTGGACGGGAAAGAACATACGAGCAGTACTTC	CASSQFGRERTYEQYF
-	-	TRBV7-8	TRBJ1-1	TGTGCCAGCAGCCCCCCGGGAGGCCCCCAGGTGAACACTGAAGCTTTCTTT	CASSPPGGPQVNTEAFF
many	-	TRBV7-6	TRBJ1-4	TGTGCCAGCAGCGGGGGGGCAGGAACCCTTAATGAAAAACTGTTTTTT	CASSGGAGTLNEKLFF
-	-	TRBV5-4	TRBJ2-1	TGTGCCAGCAGCTTGGCTGGGAACAATGAGCAGTTCTTC	CASSLAGNNEQFF
few	-	TRBV4-1	TRBJ2-7	TGCGCCAGCAGCCAAGATCCAGGTAGCTCCTACGAGCAGTACTTC	CASSQDPGSSYEQYF
few	-	TRBV11-3	TRBJ2-7	TGTGCCAGCAGCTTAGGAGGGGGGCTGGACTACGAGCAGTACTTC	CASSLGGGLDYEQYF
medium-sized	TRBD2	TRBV28	TRBJ2-5	TGTGCCAGCAGAGCGGGAGGAGAGACCCAGTACTTC	CASRAGGETQYF
-	TRBD2	TRBV12-5	TRBJ2-1	TGTGCTAGTGGTTTGCAGACTAGCCGGCGGTTCTTC	CASGLQTSRRFF
-	TRBD1	TRBV28	TRBJ2-7	TGTGCCAGCAGACCACCGGGACAGCGAGAGCAGTACTTC	CASRPPGQREQYF
few	-	TRBV7-6	TRBJ2-3	TGTGCCAGCAGCTTATTCTTGTCAGATACGCAGTATTTT	CASSLFLSDTQYF
-	-	TRBV6-6	TRBJ1-1	TGTGCCAGCAGACCAGGGACGGGCACTGAAGCTTTCTTT	CASRPGTGTEAFF
-	TRBD1	TRBV28	TRBJ1-2	TGTGCCAGCAGTTCGTCCGGGACAGGGTGGCATGGCTACACCTTC	CASSSSGTGWHGYTF